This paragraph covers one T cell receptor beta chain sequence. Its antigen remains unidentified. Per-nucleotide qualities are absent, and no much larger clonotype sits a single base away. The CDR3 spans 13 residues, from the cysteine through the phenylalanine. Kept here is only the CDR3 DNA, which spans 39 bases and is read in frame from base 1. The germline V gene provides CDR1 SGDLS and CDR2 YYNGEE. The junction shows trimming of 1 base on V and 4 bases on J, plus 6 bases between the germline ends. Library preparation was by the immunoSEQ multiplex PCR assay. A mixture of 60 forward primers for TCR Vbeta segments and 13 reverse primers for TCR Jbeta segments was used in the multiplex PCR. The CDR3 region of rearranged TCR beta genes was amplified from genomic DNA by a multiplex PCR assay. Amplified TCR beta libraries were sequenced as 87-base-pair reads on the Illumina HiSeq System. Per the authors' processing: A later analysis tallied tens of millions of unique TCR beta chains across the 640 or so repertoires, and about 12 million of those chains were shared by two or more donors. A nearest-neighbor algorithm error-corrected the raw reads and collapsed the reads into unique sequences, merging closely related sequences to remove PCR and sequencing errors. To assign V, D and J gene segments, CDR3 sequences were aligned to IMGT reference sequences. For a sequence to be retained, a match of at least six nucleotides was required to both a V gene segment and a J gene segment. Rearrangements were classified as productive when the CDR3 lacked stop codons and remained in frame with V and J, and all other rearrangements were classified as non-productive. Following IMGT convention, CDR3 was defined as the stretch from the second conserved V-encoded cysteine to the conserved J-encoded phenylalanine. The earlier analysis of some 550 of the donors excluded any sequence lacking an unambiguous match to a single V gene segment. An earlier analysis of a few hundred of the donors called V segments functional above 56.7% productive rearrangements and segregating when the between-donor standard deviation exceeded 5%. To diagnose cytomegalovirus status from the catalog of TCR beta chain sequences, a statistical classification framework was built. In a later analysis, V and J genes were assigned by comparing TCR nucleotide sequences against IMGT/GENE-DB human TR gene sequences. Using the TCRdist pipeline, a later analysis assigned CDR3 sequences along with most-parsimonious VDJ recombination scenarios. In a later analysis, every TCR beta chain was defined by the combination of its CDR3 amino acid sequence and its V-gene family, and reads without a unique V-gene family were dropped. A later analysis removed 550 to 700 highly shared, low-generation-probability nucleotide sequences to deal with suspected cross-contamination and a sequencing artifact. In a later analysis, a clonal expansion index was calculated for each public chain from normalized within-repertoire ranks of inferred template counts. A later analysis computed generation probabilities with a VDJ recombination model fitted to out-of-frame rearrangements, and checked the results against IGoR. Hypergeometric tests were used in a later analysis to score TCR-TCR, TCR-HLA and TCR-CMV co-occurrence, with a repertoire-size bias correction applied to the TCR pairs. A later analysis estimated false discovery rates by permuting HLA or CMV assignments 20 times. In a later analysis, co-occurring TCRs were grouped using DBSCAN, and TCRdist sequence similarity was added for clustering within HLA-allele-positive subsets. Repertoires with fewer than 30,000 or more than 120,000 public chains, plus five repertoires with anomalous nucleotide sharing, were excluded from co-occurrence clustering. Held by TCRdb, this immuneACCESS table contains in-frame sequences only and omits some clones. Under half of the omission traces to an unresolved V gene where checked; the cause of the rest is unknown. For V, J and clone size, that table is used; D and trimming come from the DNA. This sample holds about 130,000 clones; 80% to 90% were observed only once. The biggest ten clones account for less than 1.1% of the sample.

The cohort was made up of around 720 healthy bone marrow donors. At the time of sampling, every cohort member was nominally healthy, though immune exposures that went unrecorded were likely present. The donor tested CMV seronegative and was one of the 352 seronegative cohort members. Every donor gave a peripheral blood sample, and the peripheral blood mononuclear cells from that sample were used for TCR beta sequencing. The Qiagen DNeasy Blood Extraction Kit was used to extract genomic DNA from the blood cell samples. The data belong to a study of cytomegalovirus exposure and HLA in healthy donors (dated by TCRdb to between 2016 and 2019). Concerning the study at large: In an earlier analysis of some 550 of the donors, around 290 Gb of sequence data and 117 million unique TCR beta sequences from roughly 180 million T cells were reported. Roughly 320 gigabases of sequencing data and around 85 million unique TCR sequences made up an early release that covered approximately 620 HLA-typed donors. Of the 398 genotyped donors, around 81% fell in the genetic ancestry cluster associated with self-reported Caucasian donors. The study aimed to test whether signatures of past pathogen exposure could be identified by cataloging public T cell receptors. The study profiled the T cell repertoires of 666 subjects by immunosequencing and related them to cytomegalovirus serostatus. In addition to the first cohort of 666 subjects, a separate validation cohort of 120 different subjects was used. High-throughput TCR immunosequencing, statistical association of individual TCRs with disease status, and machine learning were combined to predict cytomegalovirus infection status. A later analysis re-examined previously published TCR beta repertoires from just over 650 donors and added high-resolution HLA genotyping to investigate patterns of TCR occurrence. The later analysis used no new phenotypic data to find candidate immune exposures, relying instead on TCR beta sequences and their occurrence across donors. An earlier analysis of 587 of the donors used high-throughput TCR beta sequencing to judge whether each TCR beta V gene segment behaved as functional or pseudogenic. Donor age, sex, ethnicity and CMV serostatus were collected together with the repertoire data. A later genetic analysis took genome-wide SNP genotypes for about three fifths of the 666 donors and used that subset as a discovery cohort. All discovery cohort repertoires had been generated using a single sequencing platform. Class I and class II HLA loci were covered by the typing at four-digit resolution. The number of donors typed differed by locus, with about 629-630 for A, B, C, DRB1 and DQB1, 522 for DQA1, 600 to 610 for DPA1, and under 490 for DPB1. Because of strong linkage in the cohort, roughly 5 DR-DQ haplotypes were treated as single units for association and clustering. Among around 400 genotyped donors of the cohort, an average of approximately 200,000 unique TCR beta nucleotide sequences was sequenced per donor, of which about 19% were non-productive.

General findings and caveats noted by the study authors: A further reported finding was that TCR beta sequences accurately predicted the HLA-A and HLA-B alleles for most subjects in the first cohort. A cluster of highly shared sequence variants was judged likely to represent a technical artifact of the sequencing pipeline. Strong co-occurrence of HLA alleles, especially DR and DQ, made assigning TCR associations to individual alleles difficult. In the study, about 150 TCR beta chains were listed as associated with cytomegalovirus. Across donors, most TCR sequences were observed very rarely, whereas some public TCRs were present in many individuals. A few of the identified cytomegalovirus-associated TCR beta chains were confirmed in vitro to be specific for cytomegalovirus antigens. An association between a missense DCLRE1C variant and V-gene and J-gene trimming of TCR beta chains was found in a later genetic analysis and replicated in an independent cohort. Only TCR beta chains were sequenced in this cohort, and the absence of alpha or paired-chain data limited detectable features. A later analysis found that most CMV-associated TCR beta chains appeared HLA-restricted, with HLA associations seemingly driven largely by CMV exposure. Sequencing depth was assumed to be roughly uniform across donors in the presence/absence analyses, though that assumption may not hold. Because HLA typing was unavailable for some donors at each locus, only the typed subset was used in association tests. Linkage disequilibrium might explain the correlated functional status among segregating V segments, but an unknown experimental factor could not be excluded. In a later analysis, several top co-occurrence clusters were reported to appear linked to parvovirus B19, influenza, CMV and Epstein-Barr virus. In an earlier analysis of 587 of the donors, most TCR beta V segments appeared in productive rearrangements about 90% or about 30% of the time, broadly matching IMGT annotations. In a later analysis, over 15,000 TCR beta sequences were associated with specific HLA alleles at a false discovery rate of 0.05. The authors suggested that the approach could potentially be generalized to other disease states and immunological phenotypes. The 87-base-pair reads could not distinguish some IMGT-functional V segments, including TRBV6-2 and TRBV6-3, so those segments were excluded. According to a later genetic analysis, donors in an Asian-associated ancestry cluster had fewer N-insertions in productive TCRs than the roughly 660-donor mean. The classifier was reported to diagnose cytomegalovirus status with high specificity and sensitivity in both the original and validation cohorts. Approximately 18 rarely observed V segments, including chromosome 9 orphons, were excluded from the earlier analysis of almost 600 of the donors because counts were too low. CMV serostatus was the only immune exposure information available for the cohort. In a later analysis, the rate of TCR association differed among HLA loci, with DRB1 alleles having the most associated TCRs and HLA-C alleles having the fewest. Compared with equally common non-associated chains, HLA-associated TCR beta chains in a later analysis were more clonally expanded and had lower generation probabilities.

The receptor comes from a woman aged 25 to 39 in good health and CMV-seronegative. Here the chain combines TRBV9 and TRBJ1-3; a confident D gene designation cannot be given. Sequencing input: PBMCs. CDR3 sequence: CASSVRGGNTIYF. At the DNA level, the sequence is TGTGCCAGCAGCGTACGGGGAGGAAACACCATATATTTT.